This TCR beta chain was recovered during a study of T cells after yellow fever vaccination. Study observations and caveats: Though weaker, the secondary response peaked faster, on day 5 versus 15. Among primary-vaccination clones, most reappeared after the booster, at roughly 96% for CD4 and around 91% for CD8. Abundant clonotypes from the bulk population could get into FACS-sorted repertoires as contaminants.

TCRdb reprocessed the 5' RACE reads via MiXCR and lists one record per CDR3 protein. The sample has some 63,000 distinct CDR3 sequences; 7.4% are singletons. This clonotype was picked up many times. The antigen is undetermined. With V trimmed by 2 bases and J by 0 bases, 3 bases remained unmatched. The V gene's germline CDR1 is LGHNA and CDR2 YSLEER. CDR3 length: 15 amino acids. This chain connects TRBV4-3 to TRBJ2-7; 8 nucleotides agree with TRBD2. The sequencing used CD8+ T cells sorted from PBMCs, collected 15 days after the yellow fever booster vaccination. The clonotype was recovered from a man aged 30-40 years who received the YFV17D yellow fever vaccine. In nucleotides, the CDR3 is TGCGCCAGCAGCCAAAGAGGGACTAGCTCCTACGAGCAGTACTTC. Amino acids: CASSQRGTSSYEQYF.